The subject of this entry is one TCR beta chain. This record comes from a study of T cells after somatic rescue of genetic block. Profiling relied on immunoSEQ multiplex PCR, and the TCRdb table lists in-frame clones only, not all of them. The sample lists approximately 67,000 clones, roughly 94% occurring once. The CDR3 contains 17 residues. The germline V gene encodes CDR1 MNHNS and CDR2 SASEGT. The V and J ends lost 1 base and 0 bases, in that order; junction bases with no gene match: 3. V is TRBV6-1 and J is TRBJ2-3; 11 bases match TRBD2. The sample was peripheral blood mononuclear cells (PBMCs). This TCR was recovered from a middle-aged man. This chain's CDR3 is CASSEVAGGPSTDTQYF. The CDR3 region has the DNA TGTGCCAGCAGTGAAGTAGCGGGGGGGCCTAGCACAGATACGCAGTATTTT.